The clone carrying this T cell receptor (beta chain) appeared many times. These data come from a study of T-cell memory formation after mild COVID-19. TCRdb ran MiXCR on the 5' RACE reads and lists one entry per CDR3 protein. The table shows over 500,000 distinct CDR3 sequences, with 15% to 20% occurring only once. Germline V lookup: CDR1 SGHAT, CDR2 FQNNGV. J lost 0 bases, V lost 7 bases, and 12 bases had no gene match. This CDR3 is built from 17 residues. The receptor was isolated from an adult woman who had mild COVID-19 (a few samples of this study predate the infection). Cell type and time point are not known. The rearrangement joins TRBV11-2 to TRBJ1-1; 9 bases line up with TRBD1. The sample was PBMCs or a T cell subset sorted from them (not recorded which). CDR3 nucleotide sequence: TGTGCCAGCAACTTTAACGCCGGGACAGGGATGAACACTGAAGCTTTCTTT. Amino acid sequence: CASNFNAGTGMNTEAFF.